This entry concerns a single T cell receptor (beta chain). Its cognate antigen is unknown. Using its own MiXCR run on the reads, TCRdb lists one record per CDR3 protein. The profile shows tens of thousands of distinct CDR3 sequences, around 20% of them singletons. This sample was included in a study of type 1 regulatory T cells. Across the whole study: T-allo10 is a Tr1-enriched, alloantigen-specific CD4 T cell product made in vitro. General study findings and limits: Compared with non-type 1 regulatory T cells, type 1 regulatory T cells showed a more restricted TCR repertoire.

With 3 bases clipped from V and 5 bases from J, the junction kept 17 bases outside the gene matches. The CDR3 contains 17 residues. Germline V gene sequence: CDR1 DFQATT, CDR2 SNEGSKA (reference sequence). The clonotype was recovered from a human donor in good health. The chain uses TRBV20-1 and TRBJ2-5; 8 positions match TRBD1. Sample: cultured type 1 regulatory T (Tr1) cells, either the whole culture or a sorted fraction (not recorded which). DNA for the CDR3: TGCAGTGCTAGGACCCGGCCGACAGGGGTGGTCGAGGAGACCCAGTACTTC. Its protein product is CSARTRPTGVVEETQYF.